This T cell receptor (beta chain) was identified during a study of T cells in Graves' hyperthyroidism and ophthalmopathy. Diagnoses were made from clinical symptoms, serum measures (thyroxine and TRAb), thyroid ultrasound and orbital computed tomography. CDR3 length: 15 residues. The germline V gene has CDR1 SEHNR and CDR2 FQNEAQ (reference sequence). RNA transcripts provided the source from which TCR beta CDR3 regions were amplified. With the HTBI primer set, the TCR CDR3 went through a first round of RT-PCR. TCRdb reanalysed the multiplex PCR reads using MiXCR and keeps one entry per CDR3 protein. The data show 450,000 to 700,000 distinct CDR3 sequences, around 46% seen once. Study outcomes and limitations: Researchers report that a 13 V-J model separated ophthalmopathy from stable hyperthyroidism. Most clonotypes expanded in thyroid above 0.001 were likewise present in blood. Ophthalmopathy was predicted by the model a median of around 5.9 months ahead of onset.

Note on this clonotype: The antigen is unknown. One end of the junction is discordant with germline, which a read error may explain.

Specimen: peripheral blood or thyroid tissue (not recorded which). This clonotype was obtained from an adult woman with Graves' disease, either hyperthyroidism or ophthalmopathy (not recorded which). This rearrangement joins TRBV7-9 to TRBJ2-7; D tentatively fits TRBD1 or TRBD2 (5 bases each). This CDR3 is CASSPGPGRMREQYF. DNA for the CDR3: TGCGCCAGCAGCCCGGGACCGGGCCGAATGAGGGAGCAGTACTTC. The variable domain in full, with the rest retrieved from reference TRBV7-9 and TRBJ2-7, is DTGVSQNPRHKITKRGQNVTFRCDPISEHNRLYWYRQTLGQGPEFLTYFQNEAQLEKSRLLSDRFSAERPKGSFSTLEIQRTEQGDSAMYLCASSPGPGRMREQYFGPGTRLTVT.